The sequence of this T cell receptor beta chain was determined in a study of type 1 and type 2 diabetes patients. The ends lost 2 bases at V and 3 bases at J; junction bases unmatched: 7. The CDR3 is made up of 15 amino acids. Roughly 10 milliliters of peripheral blood were drawn from each donor. The PCR template was genomic DNA. The TCR beta CDR3 region was amplified using 30 forward and 13 reverse primers. A single record per CDR3 protein comes from TCRdb applying MiXCR to the multiplex PCR reads. The sample carries more than 250,000 distinct CDR3 sequences, approximately 45% recorded once. Turning to this clonotype: Its antigen is undetermined.

Regarding the study as a whole: Type 2 diabetes repertoires were more diverse than type 1 diabetes repertoires.

The genes are TRBV12-3 or TRBV12-4 and TRBJ2-7; 7 nucleotides agree with TRBD1. The sample comprised peripheral blood mononuclear cells (PBMCs). The receptor was derived from a man aged 18-30 years with type 2 diabetes. The CDR3: CASSLTGQQHYEQYF. The CDR3 DNA reads TGTGCCAGCAGTTTAACGGGACAGCAGCACTACGAGCAGTACTTC.